Shown below are 21 T cell receptor beta chains from a single sample sequenced in a study of breast tumors, draining lymph nodes, adjacent tissues. The lymph nodes were axillary draining lymph nodes from breast cancer patients. TCRdb re-derived calls from the multiplex PCR reads in MiXCR, one entry per CDR3 protein. This sample carries about 230,000 distinct CDR3 sequences, about 30% of them seen once, and the ten largest clones take around 1.5%. Sequenced input: axillary lymph node tissue. Receptors originate from a female donor with breast cancer. Some clones in this sample may be carry-over from other donors' samples.

In DNA, the CDR3 is TGTGCCGGCGCGGTGGGGCTAGCGGCCTACGAGCAGTACTTC. Amino acid sequence: CAGAVGLAAYEQYF. V usage is TRBV12-3 or TRBV12-4 and J usage is TRBJ2-7; TRBD2 matches at 7 bases. V gave up 11 bases and J gave up 2 bases; unmatched junction bases: 12. The CDR3 is 14 amino acids.

This clonotype was seen at least ten times. This chain joins TRBV20-1 and TRBJ2-1, with 9 nucleotides matching TRBD2. Trimming at V came to 6 bases and at J to 9 bases, leaving 12 bases not matched to a gene. The length of the CDR3 is 14 residues. Germline V gene lookup returns CDR1 DFQATT and CDR2 SNEGSKA (reference sequence). CDR3 amino acids: CSAVLAGAVSEQFF. The CDR3 region has the DNA TGCAGTGCAGTTTTAGCGGGAGCAGTAAGTGAGCAGTTCTTC.

Only a few counts were recorded for this clonotype. Just one base apart from a much larger clone, this may be a read error. This chain joins TRBV5-8 and TRBJ2-3; possible D gene TRBD2, 6 bases. Trimming removed 4 bases from V and 6 bases from J, with 24 bases in between. The CDR3 has 17 amino acids. Germline V gene data show CDR1 as SGHTS and CDR2 as YDEGEE. The CDR3 bases are TGTGCCAGCAGCCCTAGGACTACCGGGGCCTGGTTCGATACGCAGTATTTT. Protein sequence: CASSPRTTGAWFDTQYF.

This clonotype was seen repeatedly, ten times or more. The genes are TRBV20-1 and TRBJ1-2; 7 nucleotides line up with TRBD1. Germline loops: CDR1 DFQATT, CDR2 SNEGSKA (reference sequence). This CDR3 region has 15 residues. V gave up 0 bases and J gave up 3 bases; unmatched junction bases: 7. The DNA of the CDR3 is TGCAGTGCTAGAGATCCTGCGCAGGGGGACTATGGCTACACCTTC. Its translation: CSARDPAQGDYGYTF.

As to this clonotype: Because the CDR3 is missing its conserved closing phenylalanine or tryptophan, this is likely a read error. The rearrangement uses TRBV2 and TRBJ2-5; a weak D match, TRBD1 (6 bases). The CDR3 covers 13 residues. Germline CDR1 and CDR2: SNHLY and FYNNEI. The CDR3 is CASCRDNREAQYL. CDR3 nucleotides: TGTGCCAGCTGTAGGGACAATAGAGAGGCCCAGTACCTC.

This clonotype was counted ten times or more. This chain connects TRBV5-5 to TRBJ2-7; a weak D match, TRBD1 (6 bases). Germline V gives CDR1 SGHKS, CDR2 YYEKEE (reference sequence). Trimming cost V 0 bases and J 6 bases, with 13 bases left between them. The CDR3 is 14 amino acids. The CDR3 bases are TGTGCCAGCAGCTTGGGTGGGGGCTGGGGCGAGCAGTACTTC. This codes for CASSLGGGWGEQYF.

There are many counts of this clonotype. This chain connects TRBV20-1 to TRBJ1-4; D gene unclear. The CDR3 totals 13 residues. The ends were cut back, 8 bases at V and 0 bases at J, with 10 bases in the middle. Germline CDR1 DFQATT, CDR2 SNEGSKA (reference sequence). CDR3 sequence reads: CSLVTSTNEKLFF. CDR3 DNA: TGCAGTCTAGTAACGTCAACTAATGAAAAACTGTTTTTT.

The V call is TRBV15, the J call TRBJ2-1, with 8 bases that match TRBD2. Germline V gives CDR1 LNHNV, CDR2 YYDKDF (reference sequence). After removal of 0 bases from V and 9 bases from J, the junction contained 13 bases not matched to a gene. The CDR3 consists of 17 residues. The CDR3 DNA reads as TGTGCCACCAGCAGAGACGATGGGGGACTAGGCGATAGTGAGCAGTTCTTC. Protein sequence: CATSRDDGGLGDSEQFF.

This clonotype was seen many times. V usage is TRBV30 and J usage is TRBJ2-7; D might be TRBD2 (6 bases). The CDR3 loop spans 11 amino acids. V lost 3 bases, J lost 5 bases, and 8 bases lay in between. Germline V lookup: CDR1 GTSNPN, CDR2 SVGIG (reference sequence). CDR3 DNA sequence: TGTGCCTGGAGGGGGACTCACGAGCAGTACTTC. Amino acids: CAWRGTHEQYF.

The V call is TRBV29-1, the J call TRBJ2-1, with 9 bases matching TRBD2. Germline V gene data show CDR1 as SQVTM and CDR2 as ANQGSEA. This CDR3 has 15 amino acids. J gave up 10 bases and V 5 bases, and 15 bases lay outside the gene matches. The CDR3 DNA follows: TGCAGCGTTCTGCCGGGCCTAGCGGGATCGGCCGAGCAGTTCTTC. Translation: CSVLPGLAGSAEQFF.

This clonotype has ten or more counts. The chain recombines TRBV18 with TRBJ2-5, with D uncertain. CDR1 KGHSH and CDR2 LQKENI come from the germline V gene. The CDR3 contains 13 residues. Trimming removed 2 bases from V and 1 base from J, with 5 bases in between. CDR3 nucleotides: TGTGCCAGCTCACCAGCCGCCCAAGAGACCCAGTACTTC. Protein sequence: CASSPAAQETQYF. The full variable domain, its missing parts supplied by reference TRBV18 and TRBJ2-5, is NAGVMQNPRHLVRRRGQEARLRCSPMKGHSHVYWYRQLPEEGLKFMVYLQKENIIDESGMPKERFSAEFPKEGPSILRIQQVVRGDSAAYFCASSPAAQETQYFGPGTRLLVL.

As to this clonotype: An end of the junction differs from the germline gene, which may be a read error. The rearrangement links TRBV19 to TRBJ1-1; D may be TRBD1 (5 bases). The CDR3 consists of 14 residues. Germline values: CDR1 LNHDA, CDR2 SQIVND (reference sequence). This CDR3 reads CASSIPGRNTEAFF. CDR3 coding DNA: TGTGCCAGTAGTATCCCGGGACGAAACACTGAGGCTTTCTTT.

In the case of this clonotype: Since a much larger clone is just one base distant, this may be a read error. The chain is built from TRBV2 and TRBJ1-1; TRBD1 agrees at 9 bases. Looked up from germline, CDR1 is SNHLY and CDR2 is FYNNEI. CDR3 size: 13 residues. The CDR3 sequence is CTTRQGENTEAFF. Here the CDR3 DNA reads TGTACCACTAGACAGGGGGAGAACACTGAAGCTTTCTTT.

This chain connects TRBV7-2 to TRBJ2-2; TRBD2 aligns across 11 bases. CDR1 and CDR2 from the germline V gene are SGHTA and FQGNSA. V shed 8 bases, J shed 2 bases, and the junction held 13 bases outside the gene matches. This CDR3 region has 18 residues. The CDR3 is CASSPRPSGRPNTGELFF. In DNA, the CDR3 is TGTGCCAGCTCCCCCCGGCCTAGCGGGAGGCCAAACACCGGGGAGCTGTTTTTT.

The chain is built from TRBV2 and TRBJ2-3; D gene uncertain. V was shortened by 4 bases and J by 4 bases, with 18 bases between the two germline ends. CDR1 SNHLY and CDR2 FYNNEI come from the germline V gene. The CDR3 runs 16 residues. CDR3 amino acids: CASSVGSPVHSDTQYF. CDR3 coding DNA: TGTGCCAGCAGTGTAGGGTCGCCCGTTCATTCAGATACGCAGTATTTT.

The V call is TRBV20-1, the J call TRBJ2-1; 9 bases line up with TRBD2. The CDR3 totals 15 residues. Trimming took 5 bases from V and 0 from J; bases not matched to a gene: 5. Germline-derived CDR1 and CDR2 are DFQATT and SNEGSKA (reference sequence). The CDR3 sequence is CSASDSGSSYNEQFF. Written as DNA, the CDR3 is TGCAGTGCTTCAGATAGCGGGAGCTCCTACAATGAGCAGTTCTTC.

This clonotype showed up many times. V and J are TRBV7-9 and TRBJ1-3; D is possibly TRBD1 (5 bases). This CDR3 spans 16 amino acids. Looked up from germline, CDR1 is SEHNR and CDR2 is FQNEAQ (reference sequence). V lost 3 bases, J lost 2 bases, and 14 bases lay in between. The CDR3 DNA sequence: TGTGCCAGCAGCTTCAAGGGGCCTCTAGCTGGAAACACCATATATTTT. Residues: CASSFKGPLAGNTIYF.

The V gene is TRBV25-1, the J gene TRBJ2-3, with D perhaps being TRBD1 or TRBD2 (5 bases each). Germline CDR1 is MGHDK and CDR2 is SYGVNS. V lost 8 bases and J lost 2, with 14 bases in between. The CDR3 extends over 14 amino acids. The CDR3 nucleotides read TGTGCCAGCCACCGGGACCAGAACACAGATACGCAGTATTTT. Amino acids: CASHRDQNTDTQYF.

This clonotype was recorded many times. The chain is built from TRBV30 and TRBJ2-5; no definite D call. V dropped 0 bases and J dropped 0 bases, with 8 bases sitting between them. There are 14 residues in the CDR3. Germline V gene data show CDR1 as GTSNPN and CDR2 as SVGIG (reference sequence). CDR3 in amino acids: CAWSVGGNQETQYF. The CDR3 nucleotides read TGTGCCTGGAGTGTAGGTGGGAACCAAGAGACCCAGTACTTC.

As DNA, the CDR3 is TGTGCCAGCAGCGCGGGACACTTCATGAACACTGAAGCTTTCTTT. It specifies CASSAGHFMNTEAFF. The chain combines TRBV6-5 with TRBJ1-1, with D possibly matching TRBD1 (6 bases). V shed 6 bases and J shed 0 bases, with 14 bases lying between them. The germline CDR1 and CDR2 sequences are MNHEY and SVGAGI. The CDR3 has 15 residues.

With regard to this clonotype: One junction end disagrees with the germline gene, perhaps due to a read error. CDR3 loop: CASRTGAPYNEQLF. CDR3 in DNA: TGTGCCAGCCGGACAGGGGCCCCCTACAATGAGCAGCTCTTC. The rearrangement joins TRBV6-6 to TRBJ2-1; TRBD1 matches at 9 bases. Germline V gene lookup returns CDR1 MNHNY and CDR2 SVGAGI (reference sequence). The CDR3 contains 14 residues.